What follows describes a single TCR beta chain. Its antigen remains undetermined. One end of the junction is discordant with germline, which a read error may explain. The sequencer listed for this sample is Illumina HiSeq 1500. Starting from the raw public reads, TCRdb applied fastp trimming at Q25, assembled clones with MiXCR and retained in-frame beta chains. Each entry merges the rows of one CDR3 protein and shows their most common DNA and genes. This sample is represented by approximately 630,000 distinct CDR3 sequences; roughly 26% of them were singletons. The ten largest account for around 7.6% of the sample. This record belongs to a study of T cell repertoires in cytomegalovirus infection (dated by TCRdb to the late 2010s). With respect to the entire study: Because public TCR beta signatures pointed to carriage of CMV infection together with the matching HLA type, the HLA type of each donor mattered for the analysis.

The study at large found these results: Cumulative frequency of public TCR beta family members discriminated carriers of CMV infection plus the relevant HLA type in this cohort and an independent 352-donor cohort. The ex vivo response was dominated by HLA-C-restricted CMV-specific TCR beta clonotypes, and the single most frequent clonotype in two of eight donors was supplied by these HLA-C-restricted clonotypes.

This receptor was obtained from a human donor in good health (CMV status not recorded). Some clones in this sample may be carry-over from other donors' samples. Sequenced: CD8+ T cells from PBMCs.

Here the CDR3 is given as CASHPSGGDLYAF. In nucleotides, the sequence is TGTGCCAGCCACCCTAGCGGGGGGGACCTTTACGCCTTC. The V and J genes are TRBV25-1 and TRBJ2-7; 12 of the junction bases match TRBD2. CDR1 and CDR2 are read off the germline V gene as MGHDK and SYGVNS. The CDR3 numbers 13 residues from cysteine through phenylalanine. The only DNA kept is the CDR3, 39 bases in frame from the first base.